A selection of T cell receptor beta chains follows, all from one sample in a study of shared clonotypes between healthy human individuals. Generated by immunoSEQ multiplex PCR, the TCRdb table keeps only in-frame clones and is missing some. This table has 300,000 to 400,000 clones, under 80% appearing once. Material for sequencing was memory CD4+ T cells sorted from blood. Receptors originate from a man aged 25 to 45 in good health. Each CDR3 is given with its conserved first and last residue. Fields, in order: CDR3 DNA, CDR3 protein, J gene, clone size, D gene, V gene. A D gene is named only where the DNA matches it firmly. Where a row states a size, it is once, few, many or the class of an expanded clone; other rows omit it.

CDR3nt: TGTGCCACCAGCAGGGCGGCCACGAGGGGCACAGATACGCAGTATTTT; CDR3aa: CATSRAATRGTDTQYF; j_gene: TRBJ2-3; abundance: .; d_gene: .; v_gene: TRBV15
CDR3nt: TGTGCCAGCCTTGGTCTGGGAGATACGCAGTATTTT; CDR3aa: CASLGLGDTQYF; j_gene: TRBJ2-3; abundance: .; d_gene: .; v_gene: TRBV2
CDR3nt: TGTGCCAGCAGCCGCGGACTAGCGGGGTCAGAGACCCAGTACTTC; CDR3aa: CASSRGLAGSETQYF; j_gene: TRBJ2-5; abundance: .; d_gene: TRBD2; v_gene: TRBV11-2
CDR3nt: TGTGCCAGCAGCAGGCCGCGTCAGATACAAGAGACCCAGTACTTC; CDR3aa: CASSRPRQIQETQYF; j_gene: TRBJ2-5; abundance: .; d_gene: .; v_gene: TRBV7-2
CDR3nt: TGTGCCTGGCAGGGGGGGACCTATGGCTACACCTTC; CDR3aa: CAWQGGTYGYTF; j_gene: TRBJ1-2; abundance: .; d_gene: TRBD1; v_gene: TRBV30
CDR3nt: TGTGCCAGCAGCTTTGGGACAGGGGGCTCCTACGAGCAGTACTTC; CDR3aa: CASSFGTGGSYEQYF; j_gene: TRBJ2-7; abundance: many; d_gene: TRBD1; v_gene: TRBV5-5
CDR3nt: TGTGCCAGCTCACCCCTATCGTTACAGGCGAACACCGGGGAGCTGTTTTTT; CDR3aa: CASSPLSLQANTGELFF; j_gene: TRBJ2-2; abundance: few; d_gene: .; v_gene: TRBV18
CDR3nt: TGTGCCATTGACAGGGAAGGTCCTGAGCAGTTCTTC; CDR3aa: CAIDREGPEQFF; j_gene: TRBJ2-1; abundance: once; d_gene: TRBD1; v_gene: TRBV2
CDR3nt: TGTGCCGTTCGGGGGACTCGCGGATCGGGGGAGTTCTTC; CDR3aa: CAVRGTRGSGEFF; j_gene: TRBJ2-1; abundance: few; d_gene: .; v_gene: TRBV6-5
CDR3nt: TGTGCCAGCAGCCTCACTAGCGCTAGCACAGATACGCAGTATTTT; CDR3aa: CASSLTSASTDTQYF; j_gene: TRBJ2-3; abundance: few; d_gene: TRBD2; v_gene: TRBV27
CDR3nt: TGTGCCAGCAGCGAAACTAGCGGGTCTTGGAATGAGCAGTTCTTC; CDR3aa: CASSETSGSWNEQFF; j_gene: TRBJ2-1; abundance: .; d_gene: TRBD2; v_gene: TRBV5-5
CDR3nt: TGTGCCAGCAGCTTAACCCTCCTGGACTCTGGAAACACCATATATTTT; CDR3aa: CASSLTLLDSGNTIYF; j_gene: TRBJ1-3; abundance: .; d_gene: .; v_gene: TRBV7-6
CDR3nt: TGCGCCAGCAGCCCCAGGGGATACAATGAGCAGTTCTTC; CDR3aa: CASSPRGYNEQFF; j_gene: TRBJ2-1; abundance: .; d_gene: .; v_gene: TRBV5-1
CDR3nt: TGCGCCAGCAGCCCTCGGACTAGCGGTGTTTACAATGAGCAGTTCTTC; CDR3aa: CASSPRTSGVYNEQFF; j_gene: TRBJ2-1; abundance: .; d_gene: TRBD2; v_gene: TRBV4-3
CDR3nt: TGTGCCAGCAGTGCACCTAGCGGGAGCTCCTACGAGCAGTACTTC; CDR3aa: CASSAPSGSSYEQYF; j_gene: TRBJ2-7; abundance: .; d_gene: TRBD2; v_gene: TRBV28
CDR3nt: TGTGCCAGCAGTGAACTAGGAGAGACCCAGTACTTC; CDR3aa: CASSELGETQYF; j_gene: TRBJ2-5; abundance: .; d_gene: .; v_gene: TRBV2
CDR3nt: TGTGCCAGCAGCTTAGGTAAGCGGAGCTCCTACAATGAGCAGTTCTTC; CDR3aa: CASSLGKRSSYNEQFF; j_gene: TRBJ2-1; abundance: .; d_gene: .; v_gene: TRBV7-9
CDR3nt: TGTGCCATCAGTGAGTTGGGACTAGCCACAGATACGCAGTATTTT; CDR3aa: CAISELGLATDTQYF; j_gene: TRBJ2-3; abundance: .; d_gene: TRBD2; v_gene: TRBV10-3
CDR3nt: TGTGCCACCACCCTTACTAGCGGCTCCTACAATGAGCAGTTCTTC; CDR3aa: CATTLTSGSYNEQFF; j_gene: TRBJ2-1; abundance: .; d_gene: TRBD2; v_gene: TRBV19
CDR3nt: TGTGCCAGCAGCTTAGTGTCGCTTCAACAAGAGACCCAGTACTTC; CDR3aa: CASSLVSLQQETQYF; j_gene: TRBJ2-5; abundance: few; d_gene: .; v_gene: TRBV7-2
CDR3nt: TGTGCCAGCAGCTTTTGGCTAGCGGGAGCACAGGAGCAGTTCTTC; CDR3aa: CASSFWLAGAQEQFF; j_gene: TRBJ2-1; abundance: .; d_gene: TRBD2; v_gene: TRBV5-4
CDR3nt: TGTGCCAGCAGCTTAGACCGATGGGGACTAGCGCAGTTCTTC; CDR3aa: CASSLDRWGLAQFF; j_gene: TRBJ2-1; abundance: many; d_gene: TRBD2; v_gene: TRBV11-2
CDR3nt: TGTGCCAGCAGTCTAGGGGGCCTGCCCTATGGCTACACCTTC; CDR3aa: CASSLGGLPYGYTF; j_gene: TRBJ1-2; abundance: few; d_gene: TRBD1; v_gene: TRBV27
CDR3nt: TGTGCTAGTGGAGAAAGGCCAACCCGGCGGGACAGAATTTTTGGCGGGGAGCTGTTTTTT; CDR3aa: CASGERPTRRDRIFGGELFF; j_gene: TRBJ2-2; abundance: .; d_gene: .; v_gene: TRBV12-5
CDR3nt: TGTGCCAGCAGCTTCTCCCCGGGGCAGACCCAGTACTTC; CDR3aa: CASSFSPGQTQYF; j_gene: TRBJ2-5; abundance: .; d_gene: .; v_gene: TRBV7-2
CDR3nt: TGCGCCAGCAGCACAGGGGGCGGAGGTGAAAAACTGTTTTTT; CDR3aa: CASSTGGGGEKLFF; j_gene: TRBJ1-4; abundance: once; d_gene: TRBD1; v_gene: TRBV5-1
CDR3nt: TGTGCCAGCTCTCCTACCGGGGGACTCCAAGAGACCCAGTACTTC; CDR3aa: CASSPTGGLQETQYF; j_gene: TRBJ2-5; abundance: .; d_gene: .; v_gene: TRBV18
CDR3nt: TGTGCCAGCACCCTACAAGAGAACACTGAAGCTTTCTTT; CDR3aa: CASTLQENTEAFF; j_gene: TRBJ1-1; abundance: few; d_gene: .; v_gene: TRBV7-9
CDR3nt: TGTGCCAGCAGTGGTTCGCAGACCTATTCCTACGAGCAGTACTTC; CDR3aa: CASSGSQTYSYEQYF; j_gene: TRBJ2-7; abundance: .; d_gene: .; v_gene: TRBV2
CDR3nt: TGTGCCAGCAGCTTAGCAGGCGGGGGCTTCTCCTACAATGAGCAGTTCTTC; CDR3aa: CASSLAGGGFSYNEQFF; j_gene: TRBJ2-1; abundance: .; d_gene: .; v_gene: TRBV7-6
CDR3nt: TGTGCCAGCAGCCCCGGACAGAACACTGAAGCTTTCTTT; CDR3aa: CASSPGQNTEAFF; j_gene: TRBJ1-1; abundance: many; d_gene: .; v_gene: TRBV11-2